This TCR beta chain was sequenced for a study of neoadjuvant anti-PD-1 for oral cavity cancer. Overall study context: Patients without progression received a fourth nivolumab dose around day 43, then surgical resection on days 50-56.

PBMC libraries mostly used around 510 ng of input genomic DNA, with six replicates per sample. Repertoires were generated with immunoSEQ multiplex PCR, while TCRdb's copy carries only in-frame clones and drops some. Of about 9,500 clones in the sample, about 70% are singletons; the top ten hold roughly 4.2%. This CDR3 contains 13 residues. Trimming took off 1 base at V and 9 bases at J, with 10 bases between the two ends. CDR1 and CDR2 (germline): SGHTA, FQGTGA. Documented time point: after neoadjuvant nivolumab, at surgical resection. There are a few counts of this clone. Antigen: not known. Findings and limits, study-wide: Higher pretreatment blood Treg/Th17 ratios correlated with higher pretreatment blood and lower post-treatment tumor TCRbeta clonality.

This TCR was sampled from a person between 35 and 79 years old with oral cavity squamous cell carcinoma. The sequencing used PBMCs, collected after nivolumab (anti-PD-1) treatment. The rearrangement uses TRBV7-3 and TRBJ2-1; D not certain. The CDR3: CASSLIPQGEQFF. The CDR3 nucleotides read TGTGCCAGCAGCTTAATCCCCCAAGGTGAGCAGTTCTTC.